The present TCR beta chain was sequenced within a study of shared T cell receptors in the human thymus. The germline V and J ends were trimmed by 7 bases and 4 bases, with 19 bases remaining between them. The length of the CDR3 is 15 residues. Germline values: CDR1 SNHLY, CDR2 FYNNEI. Profiling relied on immunoSEQ multiplex PCR, and the TCRdb table lists in-frame clones only, not all of them. This repertoire shows approximately 660,000 clones, roughly 90% found once; its top ten account for 0.01%. The sample was also linked to a second study, of human thymus T cells.

The TCR originated in a boy younger than two with a congenital heart defect. The sample comprised thymocytes. The rearrangement joins TRBV2 to TRBJ1-1, with D tentatively TRBD1 (6 bases). The CDR3 DNA follows: TGTGCCAGCACGCTATACAGGGAAGTGATCACTGAAGCTTTCTTT. Protein: CASTLYREVITEAFF.